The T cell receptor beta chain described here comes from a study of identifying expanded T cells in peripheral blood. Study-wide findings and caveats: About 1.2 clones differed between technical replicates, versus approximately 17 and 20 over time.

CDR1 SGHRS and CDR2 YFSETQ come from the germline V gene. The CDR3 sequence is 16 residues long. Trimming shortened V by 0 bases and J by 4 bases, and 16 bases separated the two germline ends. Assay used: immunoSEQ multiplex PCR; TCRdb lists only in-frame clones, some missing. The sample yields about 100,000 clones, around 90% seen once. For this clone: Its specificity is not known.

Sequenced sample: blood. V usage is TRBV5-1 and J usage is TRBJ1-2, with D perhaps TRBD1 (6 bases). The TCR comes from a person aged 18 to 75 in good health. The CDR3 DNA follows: TGCGCCAGCAGCTTGGCCAGGGGAAGGTCCTCCTATGGCTACACCTTC. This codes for CASSLARGRSSYGYTF.